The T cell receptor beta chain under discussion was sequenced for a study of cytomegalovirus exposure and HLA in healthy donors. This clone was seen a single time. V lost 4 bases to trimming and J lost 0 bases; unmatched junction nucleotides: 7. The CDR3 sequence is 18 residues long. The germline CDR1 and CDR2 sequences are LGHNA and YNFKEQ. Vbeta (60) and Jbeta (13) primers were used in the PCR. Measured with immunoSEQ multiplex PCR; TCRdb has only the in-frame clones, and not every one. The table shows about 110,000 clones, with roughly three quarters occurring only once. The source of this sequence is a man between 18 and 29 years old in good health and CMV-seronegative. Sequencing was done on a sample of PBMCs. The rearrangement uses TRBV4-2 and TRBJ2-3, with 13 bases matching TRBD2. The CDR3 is CASSPPGLAGTSTDTQYF. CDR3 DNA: TGTGCCAGCAGCCCACCGGGACTAGCGGGGACTAGCACAGATACGCAGTATTTT.